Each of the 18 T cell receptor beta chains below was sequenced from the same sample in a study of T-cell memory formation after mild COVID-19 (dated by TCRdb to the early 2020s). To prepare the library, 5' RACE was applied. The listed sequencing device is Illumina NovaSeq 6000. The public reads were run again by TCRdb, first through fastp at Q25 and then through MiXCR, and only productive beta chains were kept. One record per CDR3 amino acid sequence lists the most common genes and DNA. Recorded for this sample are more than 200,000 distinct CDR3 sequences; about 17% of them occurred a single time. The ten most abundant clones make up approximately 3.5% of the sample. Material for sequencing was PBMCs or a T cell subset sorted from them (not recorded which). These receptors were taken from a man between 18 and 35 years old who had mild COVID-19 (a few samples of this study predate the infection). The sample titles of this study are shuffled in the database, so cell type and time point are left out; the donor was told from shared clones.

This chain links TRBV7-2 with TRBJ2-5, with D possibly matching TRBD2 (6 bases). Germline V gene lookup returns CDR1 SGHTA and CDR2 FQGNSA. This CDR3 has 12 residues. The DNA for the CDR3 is TGTGCAACCGGGACTTCGTTTGGGACCCAGTACTTC. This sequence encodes CATGTSFGTQYF. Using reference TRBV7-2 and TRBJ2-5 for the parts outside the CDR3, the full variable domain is GAGVSQSPSNKVTEKGKDVELRCDPISGHTALYWYRQSLGQGLEFLIYFQGNSAPDKSGLPSDRFSAERTGGSVSTLTIQRTQQEDSAVYLCATGTSFGTQYFGPGTRLLVL.

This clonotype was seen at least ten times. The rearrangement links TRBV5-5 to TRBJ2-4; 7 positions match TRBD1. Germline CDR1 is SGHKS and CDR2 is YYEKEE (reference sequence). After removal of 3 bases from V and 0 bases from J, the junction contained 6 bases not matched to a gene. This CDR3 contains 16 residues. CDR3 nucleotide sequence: TGTGCCAGCAGCTCGGGACAGCCTCTAGCCAAAAACATTCAGTACTTC. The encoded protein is CASSSGQPLAKNIQYF.

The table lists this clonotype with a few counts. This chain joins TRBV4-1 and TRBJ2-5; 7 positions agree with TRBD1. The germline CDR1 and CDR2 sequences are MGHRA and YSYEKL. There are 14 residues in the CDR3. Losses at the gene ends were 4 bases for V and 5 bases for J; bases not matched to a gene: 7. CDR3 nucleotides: TGCGCCAGCAGCCTCGACAGGGTTCGGGAGACCCAGTACTTC. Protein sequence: CASSLDRVRETQYF.

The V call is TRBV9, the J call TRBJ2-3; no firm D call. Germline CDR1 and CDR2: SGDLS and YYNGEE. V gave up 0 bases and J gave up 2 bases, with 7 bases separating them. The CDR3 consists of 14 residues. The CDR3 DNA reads TGTGCCAGCAGCGTAGGACCGAACACAGATACGCAGTATTTT. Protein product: CASSVGPNTDTQYF.

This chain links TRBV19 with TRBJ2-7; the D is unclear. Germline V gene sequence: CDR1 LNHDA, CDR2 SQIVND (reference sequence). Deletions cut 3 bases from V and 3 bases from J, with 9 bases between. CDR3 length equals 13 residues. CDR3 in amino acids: CASSMGSSYEQYF. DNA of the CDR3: TGTGCCAGTAGTATGGGATCGAGCTACGAGCAGTACTTC.

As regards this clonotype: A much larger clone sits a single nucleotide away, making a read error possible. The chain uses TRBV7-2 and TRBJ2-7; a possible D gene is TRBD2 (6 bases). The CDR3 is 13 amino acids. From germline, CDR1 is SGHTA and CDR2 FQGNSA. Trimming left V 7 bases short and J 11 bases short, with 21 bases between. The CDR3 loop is CASTQTGAREKYF. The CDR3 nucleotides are TGTGCCAGCACCCAGACGGGAGCGAGAGAGAAGTACTTC.

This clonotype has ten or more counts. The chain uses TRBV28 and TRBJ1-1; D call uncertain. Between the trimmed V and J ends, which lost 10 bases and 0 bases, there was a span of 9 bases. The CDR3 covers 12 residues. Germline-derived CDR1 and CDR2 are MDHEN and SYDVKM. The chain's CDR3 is CATTVMNTEAFF. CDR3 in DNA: TGTGCCACTACAGTCATGAACACTGAAGCTTTCTTT. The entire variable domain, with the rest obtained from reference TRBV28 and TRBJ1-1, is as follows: DVKVTQSSRYLVKRTGEKVFLECVQDMDHENMFWYRQDPGLGLRLIYFSYDVKMKEKGDIPEGYSVSREKKERFSLILESASTNQTSMYLCATTVMNTEAFFGQGTRLTVV.

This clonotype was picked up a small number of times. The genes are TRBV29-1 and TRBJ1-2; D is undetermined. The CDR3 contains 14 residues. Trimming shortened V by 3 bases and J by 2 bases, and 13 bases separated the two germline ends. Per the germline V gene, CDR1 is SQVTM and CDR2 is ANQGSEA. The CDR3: CSVEVGVTNYGYTF. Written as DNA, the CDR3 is TGCAGCGTTGAGGTCGGGGTGACCAACTATGGCTACACCTTC.

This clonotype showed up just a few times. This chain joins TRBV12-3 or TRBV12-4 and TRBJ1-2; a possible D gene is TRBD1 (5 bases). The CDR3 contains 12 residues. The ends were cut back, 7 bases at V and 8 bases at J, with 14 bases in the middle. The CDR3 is CASIFQGGGYTF. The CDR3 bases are TGTGCCAGCATCTTCCAGGGAGGCGGCTACACCTTC.

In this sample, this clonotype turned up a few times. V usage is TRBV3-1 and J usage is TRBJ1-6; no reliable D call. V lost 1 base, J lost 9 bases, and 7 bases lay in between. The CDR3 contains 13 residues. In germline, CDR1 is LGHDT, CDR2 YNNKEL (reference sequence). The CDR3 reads CASSQGGFSPLHF. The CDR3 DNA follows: TGTGCCAGCAGCCAAGGAGGTTTTTCACCCCTCCACTTT.

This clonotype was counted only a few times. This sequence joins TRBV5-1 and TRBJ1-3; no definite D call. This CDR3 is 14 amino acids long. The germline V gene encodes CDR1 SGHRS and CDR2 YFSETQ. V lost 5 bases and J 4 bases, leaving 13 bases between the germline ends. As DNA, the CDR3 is TGCGCCAGCAGTGCCGGGAACCAGGGAAACACCATATATTTT. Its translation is CASSAGNQGNTIYF.

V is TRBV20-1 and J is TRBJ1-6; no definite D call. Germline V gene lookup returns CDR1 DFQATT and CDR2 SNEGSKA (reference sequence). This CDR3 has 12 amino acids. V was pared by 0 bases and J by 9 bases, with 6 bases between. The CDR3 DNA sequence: TGCAGTGCTAGAGATAACAGTTCACCCCTCCACTTT. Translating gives CSARDNSSPLHF.

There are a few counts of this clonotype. The CDR3 region has the DNA TGTGCCAGCAGTTACTCCGGTTCACCCCTCCACTTT. It translates to CASSYSGSPLHF. The chain couples TRBV6-5 to TRBJ1-6; D gene unclear. The V gene lost 0 bases and the J gene lost 9 bases, with 3 bases spanning the gap. Germline CDR1 reads MNHEY; CDR2 reads SVGAGI. There are 12 residues in the CDR3.

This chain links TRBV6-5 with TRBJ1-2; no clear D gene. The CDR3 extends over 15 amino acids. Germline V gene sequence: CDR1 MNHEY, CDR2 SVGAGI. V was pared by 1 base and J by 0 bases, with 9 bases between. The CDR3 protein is CASSYWKGANYGYTF. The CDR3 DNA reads TGTGCCAGCAGTTACTGGAAGGGAGCTAACTATGGCTACACCTTC.

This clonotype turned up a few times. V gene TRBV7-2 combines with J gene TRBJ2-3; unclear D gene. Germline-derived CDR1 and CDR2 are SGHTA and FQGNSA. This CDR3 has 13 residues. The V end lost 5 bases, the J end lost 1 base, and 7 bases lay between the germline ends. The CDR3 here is CASSMSGTDTQYF. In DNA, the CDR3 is TGTGCCAGCAGCATGTCGGGCACAGATACGCAGTATTTT. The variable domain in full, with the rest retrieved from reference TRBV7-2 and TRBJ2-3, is GAGVSQSPSNKVTEKGKDVELRCDPISGHTALYWYRQSLGQGLEFLIYFQGNSAPDKSGLPSDRFSAERTGGSVSTLTIQRTQQEDSAVYLCASSMSGTDTQYFGPGTRLTVL.

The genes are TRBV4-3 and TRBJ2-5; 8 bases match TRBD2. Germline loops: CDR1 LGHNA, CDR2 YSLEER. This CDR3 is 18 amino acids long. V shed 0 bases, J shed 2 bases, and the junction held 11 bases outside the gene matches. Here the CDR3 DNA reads TGCGCCAGCAGCCAAGAGAGGACGGGAGCGGGGGCTCAAGAGACCCAGTACTTC. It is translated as CASSQERTGAGAQETQYF.

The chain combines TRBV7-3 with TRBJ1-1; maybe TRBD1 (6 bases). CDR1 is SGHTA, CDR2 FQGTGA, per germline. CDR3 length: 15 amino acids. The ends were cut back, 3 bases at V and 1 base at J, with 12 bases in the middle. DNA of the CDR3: TGTGCCAGCAGCTTTGGGGGGGCCCCGAACACTGAAGCTTTCTTT. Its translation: CASSFGGAPNTEAFF.

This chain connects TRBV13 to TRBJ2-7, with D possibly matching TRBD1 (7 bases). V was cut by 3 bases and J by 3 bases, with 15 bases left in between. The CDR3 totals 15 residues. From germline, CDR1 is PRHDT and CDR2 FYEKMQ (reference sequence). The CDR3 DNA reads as TGTGCCAGCAGCTTGCGTGCGGGACAGTACTACGAGCAGTACTTC. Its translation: CASSLRAGQYYEQYF. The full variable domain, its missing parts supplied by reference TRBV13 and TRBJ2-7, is AAGVIQSPRHLIKEKRETATLKCYPIPRHDTVYWYQQGPGQDPQFLISFYEKMQSDKGSIPDRFSAQQFSDYHSELNMSSLELGDSALYFCASSLRAGQYYEQYFGPGTRLTVT.